This entry describes one T cell receptor beta chain. The antigen is undetermined. This sample is part of a study of identical twins. Study results and caveats: Out-of-frame beta sequences exhibited a weaker degree of excess twin sharing. Models underestimated out-of-frame TCR alpha sharing in monozygotic twins.

A universal primer site was created by template switching, with the cDNA bearing unique molecular identifiers. TCRdb re-called the 5' RACE reads through MiXCR, storing one row per CDR3 protein. The sample includes nearly 900,000 distinct CDR3 sequences, approximately 13% of them seen just once. In germline, CDR1 is DFQATT, CDR2 SNEGSKA (reference sequence). The CDR3 has 15 residues. V was trimmed by 3 bases and J by 4 bases, leaving 13 bases between them. Only healthy Caucasians were enrolled as donors. These data were likewise used in another study, on yellow fever vaccine responses in identical twins.

The sequence came from a woman between 18 and 30 years old in good health. The source material was PBMCs. The genes are TRBV20-1 and TRBJ2-6; the D gene is possibly TRBD2 (5 bases). The CDR3 loop reads CSASEAGLGANVLTF. CDR3 nucleotides: TGCAGTGCTAGTGAGGCAGGACTCGGGGCCAACGTCCTGACTTTC.